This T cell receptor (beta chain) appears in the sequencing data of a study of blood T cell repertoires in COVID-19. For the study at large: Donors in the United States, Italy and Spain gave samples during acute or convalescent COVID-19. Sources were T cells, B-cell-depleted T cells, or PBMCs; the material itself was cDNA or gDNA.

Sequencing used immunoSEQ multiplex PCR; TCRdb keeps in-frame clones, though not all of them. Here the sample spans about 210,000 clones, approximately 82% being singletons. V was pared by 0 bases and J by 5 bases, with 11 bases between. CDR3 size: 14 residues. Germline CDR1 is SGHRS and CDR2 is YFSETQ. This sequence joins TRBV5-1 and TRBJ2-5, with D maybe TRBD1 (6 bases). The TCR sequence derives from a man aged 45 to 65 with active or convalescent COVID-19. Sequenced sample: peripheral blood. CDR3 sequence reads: CASSLVTGRETQYF. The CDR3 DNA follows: TGCGCCAGCAGCTTGGTGACAGGCCGTGAGACCCAGTACTTC.